This is a list of T cell receptor beta chains from one sample in a study of T cell responses to AZD1222 COVID-19 vaccine. Only in-frame clones appear in the TCRdb table, and some are missing; sequencing was by immunoSEQ multiplex PCR. Among about 150,000 clones, around nine tenths were seen once, and the ten largest hold around 5.2%. The sequencing used peripheral blood, collected on day 0 of AZD1222 vaccination. These receptors were collected from an adult in good health. Both conserved end residues are part of each CDR3. D genes are given only for firm matches. Part of the rows lack a size; the others show once, few, many or a class for expanded clones.

d_call j_call v_call cdr3_length clone_size cdr3_nt cdr3_aa
- TRBJ1-2 TRBV9 14 - TGTGCCAGCAGCTTCCAGACAGGAAACTATGGCTACACCTTC CASSFQTGNYGYTF
TRBD2 TRBJ2-2 TRBV28 17 medium-sized TGTGCCAGCAGTCCTGGACTAGCGGGAGTCGGCACCGGGGAGCTGTTTTTT CASSPGLAGVGTGELFF
- TRBJ2-3 TRBV19 16 once TGTGCCAGTAGTCGGCAGGGTGGGGCCAGCACAGATACGCAGTATTTT CASSRQGGASTDTQYF
- TRBJ2-1 TRBV29-1 13 - TGCAGCGTTGATTTCGGGGGTGTGGGTGAGCAGTTCTTC CSVDFGGVGEQFF
- TRBJ1-5 TRBV19 16 - TGTGCCAGTAGCCCGGGGCCGAAGATGAGCAATCAGCCCCAGCATTTT CASSPGPKMSNQPQHF
- TRBJ1-1 TRBV7-8 15 - TGTGCCAGCACCCCGCCCGGGGGCCGCGGTACTGAAGCTTTCTTT CASTPPGGRGTEAFF
- TRBJ1-2 TRBV7-3 13 - TGTGCCAGCAGCTTGCAAATAGGTCTAGGCTACACCTTC CASSLQIGLGYTF
TRBD2 TRBJ2-1 TRBV24-1 19 - TGTGCCACCAGTGACTCCGGGACTAGCGGGGGCATTTCCTACAATGAGCAGTTCTTC CATSDSGTSGGISYNEQFF
- TRBJ2-3 TRBV12-3/TRBV12-4 11 - TGTGCCAGCAGTCTCACAGATACGCAGTATTTT CASSLTDTQYF
- TRBJ1-4 TRBV19 16 once TGTGCCAGTAGTGTTATGAAGGGGTTGACTAATGAAAAACTGTTTTTT CASSVMKGLTNEKLFF
TRBD1 TRBJ1-5 TRBV27 13 - TGTGCCAGCAGTTGGACAGGGCTTCAGCCCCAGCATTTT CASSWTGLQPQHF
- TRBJ2-6 TRBV7-3 17 once TGTGCCAGCAGCTTAGGCAGGATGAGCTCTGGGGCCAACGTCCTGACTTTC CASSLGRMSSGANVLTF
- TRBJ1-1 TRBV6-5 11 - TGTGCCAGCAGACAGGGCCGGGTTCCATTCTTT CASRQGRVPFF
TRBD1 TRBJ1-1 TRBV3-1/TRBV3-2 14 once TGTGCCAGCAGCCAACGAGCAGGGGGCACTGAAGCTTTCTTT CASSQRAGGTEAFF
- TRBJ1-2 TRBV5-5 14 - TGTGCCAGCAGCTTGGCCGGACCTATCTATGGCTACACCTTC CASSLAGPIYGYTF
- TRBJ2-1 TRBV7-9 13 - TGTGCCAGCAGCCCTAGGGGGGTTAATGAGCAGTTCTTC CASSPRGVNEQFF
- TRBJ1-5 TRBV28 15 - TGTGCCAGCAGGGGGGTTGGGGGTTACAATCAGCCCCAGCATTTT CASRGVGGYNQPQHF
- TRBJ2-1 TRBV6-2/TRBV6-3 11 - TGTGCCAGCAGTTTCCTCAATGAGCAGTTCTTC CASSFLNEQFF
TRBD1 TRBJ1-2 TRBV5-1 15 - TGCGCCAGCAGCTTGGCCGGGGACAGGGTAGGAAGCTACACCTTC CASSLAGDRVGSYTF
- TRBJ2-7 TRBV4-3 17 - TGCGCCAGCAGCCAAGATTCTGGCGGTGGGGGCGTCTACGAGCAGTACTTC CASSQDSGGGGVYEQYF
TRBD1 TRBJ1-5 TRBV5-6 14 - TGTGCCAGCAACCAGGGGGGGGGAAAGGGACCCCAGCATTTT CASNQGGGKGPQHF
- TRBJ2-1 TRBV4-2 16 - TGTGCCAGCAGCCCGGGGGGCGGGATTTACTACAATGAGCAGTTCTTC CASSPGGGIYYNEQFF
TRBD2 TRBJ2-7 TRBV7-2 16 - TGTGCCAGCAGCCCCAGGGGTAGCGGGGGCATCTACGAGCAGTACTTC CASSPRGSGGIYEQYF
- TRBJ2-1 TRBV5-6 11 - TGTGCCAGCAGTTGGTGGGATGAGCAGTTCTTC CASSWWDEQFF
TRBD2 TRBJ2-3 TRBV5-1 18 - TGCGCCAGCAGCTTGTTACTAGCGGGGGGTCCTAGCACAGATACGCAGTATTTT CASSLLLAGGPSTDTQYF